The 26 T cell receptor beta chains in this list originate from one sample, sequenced in a study of blood T cell repertoires in COVID-19 (TCRdb year 2020). The library was made by the immunoSEQ multiplex PCR assay. This is the immuneACCESS table as TCRdb keeps it, with only in-frame sequences that have V and J called. A part of the clones is gone; compared with another copy, unresolved V genes explain less than half, and the rest is unexplained. For this sample there are 200,000 to 250,000 clones; about 86% appear just once. The top ten clones comprise 10% of the sample. The sample was peripheral blood. The receptors were gathered from a woman aged 45-60 years with COVID-19, enrolled during active disease.

The V and J genes are TRBV5-6 and TRBJ2-3; 8 nucleotides line up with TRBD1. The CDR3 is 16 residues long. J gave up 3 bases and V 2 bases, and 8 bases lay outside the gene matches. Germline V gene sequence: CDR1 SGHDT, CDR2 YYEEEE. The CDR3 sequence: CASSFSQGAKTDTQYF. For the CDR3, the DNA is TGTGCCAGCAGCTTCTCCCAGGGGGCCAAGACAGATACGCAGTATTTT.

This chain joins TRBV7-6 and TRBJ1-6; 9 bases line up with TRBD1. Unmatched junction bases numbered 4, after V lost 2 bases and J lost 5 bases. CDR1 and CDR2 from the germline V gene are SGHVS and FNYEAQ. The CDR3 has 16 amino acids. The CDR3 loop is CASSLLGQGNNSPLHF. For the CDR3, the DNA is TGTGCCAGCAGCTTACTCGGACAGGGGAATAATTCACCCCTCCACTTT.

This chain connects TRBV4-2 to TRBJ1-2, with 7 bases that match TRBD1. After removal of 7 bases from V and 2 bases from J, the junction contained 7 bases not matched to a gene. Germline values: CDR1 LGHNA, CDR2 YNFKEQ. The CDR3 is 14 residues long. CDR3 nucleotides: TGTGCCAGCACTGGACAGGTCATAAACTATGGCTACACCTTC. Its translation: CASTGQVINYGYTF.

V is TRBV5-1 and J is TRBJ2-7, with 8 bases aligning to TRBD2. The germline gives CDR1 SGHRS, CDR2 YFSETQ. V lost 2 bases to trimming and J lost 6 bases; unmatched junction nucleotides: 7. This CDR3 region has 14 residues. Here the CDR3 reads CASSLGGGPGEQYF. CDR3 coding DNA: TGCGCCAGCAGCTTAGGCGGGGGGCCGGGCGAGCAGTACTTC.

The chain has TRBV28 and TRBJ1-6, with TRBD1 as a possible D gene (5 bases). Germline V lookup: CDR1 MDHEN, CDR2 SYDVKM. The CDR3 runs 14 residues. V lost 6 bases and J 6 bases, leaving 12 bases between the germline ends. In DNA, the CDR3 is TGTGCCAGCAGCCCGACAGCTTCTAATTCACCCCTCCACTTT. It codes for CASSPTASNSPLHF.

The chain carries TRBV5-1 and TRBJ1-1; D possibly corresponds to TRBD1 (6 bases). CDR3 size: 15 residues. Germline V gene data show CDR1 as SGHRS and CDR2 as YFSETQ. V was clipped by 2 bases and J by 0 bases, with 11 bases between them. The CDR3 protein is CASSLIQGMNTEAFF. CDR3 nucleotides: TGCGCCAGCAGCTTAATACAGGGTATGAACACTGAAGCTTTCTTT.

This chain connects TRBV14 to TRBJ1-3, with 7 bases fitting TRBD1. In germline, CDR1 is SGHDN, CDR2 FVKESK. The CDR3 consists of 16 residues. Germline trimming cut 1 base from V and 2 bases from J; bases unmatched to any gene: 5. CDR3 bases: TGTGCCAGCAGCCAAGTCGGAGGGGGCCCTGGAAACACCATATATTTT. This codes for CASSQVGGGPGNTIYF.

The CDR3 reads CASSLGPQETQYF. The DNA of the CDR3 is TGTGCCAGCAGCTTAGGGCCGCAAGAGACCCAGTACTTC. The chain combines TRBV7-2 with TRBJ2-5; no firm D call. Trimming removed 1 base from V and 2 bases from J, with 5 bases in between. The germline V gene encodes CDR1 SGHTA and CDR2 FQGNSA. The CDR3 extends over 13 amino acids. Looking up the rest from reference TRBV7-2 and TRBJ2-5 gives the full variable domain: GAGVSQSPSNKVTEKGKDVELRCDPISGHTALYWYRQSLGQGLEFLIYFQGNSAPDKSGLPSDRFSAERTGGSVSTLTIQRTQQEDSAVYLCASSLGPQETQYFGPGTRLLVL.

The rearrangement uses TRBV28 and TRBJ1-1; D perhaps matches TRBD1 (5 bases). The ends were cut back, 2 bases at V and 10 bases at J, with 11 bases in the middle. Germline V CDR1 and CDR2: MDHEN, SYDVKM. The CDR3 runs to 12 residues. The DNA of the CDR3 is TGTGCCAGCAGTTTAGGGGCAGCAGGAGCTTTCTTT. Its translation: CASSLGAAGAFF.

To note about this clone: Other DNA sequences within the sample encode an identical CDR3. V gene TRBV5-1 combines with J gene TRBJ2-2, with no clear D. Germline V gene data show CDR1 as SGHRS and CDR2 as YFSETQ. There are 13 residues in the CDR3. The ends were cut back, 2 bases at V and 2 bases at J, with 4 bases in the middle. The CDR3 DNA is TGCGCCAGCAGCTTCCAAAACACCGGGGAGCTGTTTTTT. Its protein is CASSFQNTGELFF.

This chain links TRBV4-2 with TRBJ2-3, with TRBD2 matching 8 bases. The trim removed 4 bases at V and 4 bases at J, leaving 7 bases unmatched. Germline V gives CDR1 LGHNA, CDR2 YNFKEQ. This CDR3 is 15 amino acids long. CDR3 loop: CASSPRVAGSDTQYF. The CDR3 DNA reads as TGTGCCAGCAGCCCTAGGGTAGCGGGATCAGATACGCAGTATTTT.

The chain couples TRBV7-6 to TRBJ1-2; weak D call: TRBD1 (5 bases). Trimming pared 0 bases from V and 7 bases from J, leaving 18 bases between. Germline CDR1 SGHVS, CDR2 FNYEAQ. The CDR3 sequence is 16 residues long. The CDR3 DNA sequence: TGTGCCAGCAGCTTAGCTGAGCGACAGCTCACCGGTGGCTACACCTTC. This gives the protein CASSLAERQLTGGYTF.

The chain carries TRBV29-1 and TRBJ2-5; no reliable D call. This CDR3 comprises 13 residues. Germline assignment: CDR1 SQVTM and CDR2 ANQGSEA. Trimming left V 2 bases short and J 1 base short, with 8 bases between. CDR3 bases: TGCAGCGTTGAAACTCTAGTCCAAGAGACCCAGTACTTC. Encoded protein: CSVETLVQETQYF. Filled out from reference TRBV29-1 and TRBJ2-5, the complete variable domain reads SAVISQKPSRDICQRGTSLTIQCQVDSQVTMMFWYRQQPGQSLTLIATANQGSEATYESGFVIDKFPISRPNLTFSTLTVSNMSPEDSSIYLCSVETLVQETQYFGPGTRLLVL.

The CDR3 bases are TGTGCCAGCAGTCGTCGGGACTCCTCGGACAAAGAGGCTTTCTTT. Encoded protein: CASSRRDSSDKEAFF. This chain links TRBV27 with TRBJ1-1; D perhaps matches TRBD1 (5 bases). This CDR3 region has 15 residues. Trimming cost V 5 bases and J 11 bases, with 24 bases left between them. From germline, CDR1 is MNHEY and CDR2 SMNVEV (reference sequence).

This clone appeared a single time. This rearrangement joins TRBV6-2 or TRBV6-3 to TRBJ1-1; tentatively, D is TRBD1 (5 bases). The CDR3 length is 13 residues. Germline V gene lookup returns CDR1 MNHEY and CDR2 SVGEGT. Trimming left V 6 bases short and J 5 bases short, with 13 bases between. CDR3 residues: CASSQGLGTEAFF. The CDR3 DNA sequence: TGTGCCAGCAGCCAGGGACTCGGGACTGAAGCTTTCTTT.

The V gene is TRBV24-1, the J gene TRBJ2-1; 9 bases are a match to TRBD2. The CDR3 loop spans 17 amino acids. Trimming took 0 bases from V and 8 from J; bases not matched to a gene: 10. Germline-derived CDR1 and CDR2 are KGHDR and SFDVKD. CDR3: CATSDLVKAGGHHEQFF. DNA of the CDR3: TGTGCCACCAGTGATTTGGTTAAGGCGGGGGGGCACCATGAGCAGTTCTTC.

The chain is built from TRBV4-1 and TRBJ2-5, with TRBD2 identical over 8 bases. Germline assignment: CDR1 MGHRA and CDR2 YSYEKL. The CDR3 consists of 16 residues. With V trimmed by 4 bases and J by 4 bases, 11 bases remained unmatched. This CDR3 is CASSRIGGGQRETQYF. CDR3 nucleotides: TGCGCCAGCAGCCGGATAGGCGGGGGGCAGCGAGAGACCCAGTACTTC.

J is TRBJ1-2 and V is TRBV6-5; D is possibly TRBD1 (5 bases). This CDR3 comprises 12 residues. Germline CDR1 and CDR2: MNHEY and SVGAGI. The V and J ends lost 5 bases and 7 bases respectively, with 11 bases between them. The CDR3 spells CASSNGHFGYTF. CDR3 DNA sequence: TGTGCCAGCAGTAACGGACATTTTGGCTACACCTTC.

J is TRBJ2-5 and V is TRBV6-2 or TRBV6-3; 10 bases agree with TRBD2. Looked up from germline, CDR1 is MNHEY and CDR2 is SVGEGT. Trimming cost V 3 bases and J 4 bases; bases outside gene matches: 14. This CDR3 comprises 18 residues. CDR3 sequence (DNA): TGTGCCAGCAGTTATCGACGACCAAGCGGGGGGGCCACAGAGACCCAGTACTTC. Its translation: CASSYRRPSGGATETQYF.

The chain uses TRBV10-2 and TRBJ1-6; D gene ambiguous. The germline V gene encodes CDR1 WSHSY and CDR2 SAAADI. V dropped 7 bases and J dropped 1 base, with 8 bases sitting between them. The CDR3 spans 14 residues. CDR3 sequence: CASTSTSYNSPLHF. The DNA of the CDR3 is TGCGCCAGCACATCGACTTCCTATAATTCACCCCTCCACTTT.

The chain uses TRBV18 and TRBJ2-2; 14 nucleotides align to TRBD2. The CDR3 runs 16 residues. The trim removed 0 bases at V and 7 bases at J, leaving 1 base unmatched. Germline V lookup: CDR1 KGHSH, CDR2 LQKENI. The CDR3 bases are TGTGCCAGCTCACCACCGGGACTAGCGGGGGACGGGGAGCTGTTTTTT. As protein: CASSPPGLAGDGELFF.

The DNA of the CDR3 is TGTGCCAGTAGTAGACCCGTGGGAGGGACTGGAAACACCATATATTTT. It specifies CASSRPVGGTGNTIYF. The genes are TRBV19 and TRBJ1-3, with no clear D. Trimming cost V 4 bases and J 2 bases, with 15 bases left between them. Germline V lookup: CDR1 LNHDA, CDR2 SQIVND (reference sequence). This CDR3 is 16 amino acids long. The full variable domain, rest sourced from reference TRBV19 and TRBJ1-3, is DGGITQSPKYLFRKEGQNVTLSCEQNLNHDAMYWYRQDPGQGLRLIYYSQIVNDFQKGDIAEGYSVSREKKESFPLTVTSAQKNPTAFYLCASSRPVGGTGNTIYFGEGSWLTVV.

V is TRBV10-3 and J is TRBJ1-5, with a possible D match to TRBD1 (5 bases). With 5 bases removed from V and 1 base from J, the gap between germline ends came to 15 bases. Germline V gives CDR1 ENHRY, CDR2 SYGVKD. There are 16 residues in the CDR3. The CDR3 DNA follows: TGTGCCATCAGTCCTCGGGGGGGGGAGAGCAATCAGCCCCAGCATTTT. Protein product: CAISPRGGESNQPQHF.

The rearrangement uses TRBV19 and TRBJ1-5; 10 bases line up with TRBD1. Germline V gives CDR1 LNHDA, CDR2 SQIVND (reference sequence). Trimming at V came to 4 bases and at J to 4 bases, leaving 7 bases not matched to a gene. The CDR3 has 16 amino acids. This CDR3 is CASSSGDRGGNQPQHF. The CDR3 DNA reads TGTGCCAGTAGTAGTGGGGACAGGGGAGGTAATCAGCCCCAGCATTTT.

The chain links TRBV11-3 to TRBJ2-7; 9 positions match TRBD1. From germline, CDR1 is SGHNT and CDR2 YENEEA. The CDR3 has 15 residues. Unmatched junction bases numbered 11, after V lost 6 bases and J lost 5 bases. In DNA, the CDR3 is TGTGCCAGCAGTCTACCTGGGACAGGGTCCCACGAGCAGTACTTC. This gives the protein CASSLPGTGSHEQYF. Based on the CDR3 plus reference TRBV11-3 and TRBJ2-7, the full variable domain is EAGVVQSPRYKIIEKKQPVAFWCNPISGHNTLYWYLQNLGQGPELLIRYENEEAVDDSQLPKDRFSAERLKGVDSTLKIQPAELGDSAVYLCASSLPGTGSHEQYFGPGTRLTVT.

The chain uses TRBV14 and TRBJ2-1, with 7 bases that match TRBD1. The CDR3 is 15 residues long. CDR1 is SGHDN and CDR2 is FVKESK in the germline V gene. With V trimmed by 4 bases and J by 6 bases, 9 bases remained unmatched. This CDR3 is CASSRLDRLGNEQFF. The DNA for the CDR3 is TGTGCCAGCAGCCGCCTGGACAGGCTCGGCAATGAGCAGTTCTTC. Combining the CDR3 with reference TRBV14 and TRBJ2-1 gives the whole variable domain EAGVTQFPSHSVIEKGQTVTLRCDPISGHDNLYWYRRVMGKEIKFLLHFVKESKQDESGMPNNRFLAERTGGTYSTLKVQPAELEDSGVYFCASSRLDRLGNEQFFGPGTRLTVL.